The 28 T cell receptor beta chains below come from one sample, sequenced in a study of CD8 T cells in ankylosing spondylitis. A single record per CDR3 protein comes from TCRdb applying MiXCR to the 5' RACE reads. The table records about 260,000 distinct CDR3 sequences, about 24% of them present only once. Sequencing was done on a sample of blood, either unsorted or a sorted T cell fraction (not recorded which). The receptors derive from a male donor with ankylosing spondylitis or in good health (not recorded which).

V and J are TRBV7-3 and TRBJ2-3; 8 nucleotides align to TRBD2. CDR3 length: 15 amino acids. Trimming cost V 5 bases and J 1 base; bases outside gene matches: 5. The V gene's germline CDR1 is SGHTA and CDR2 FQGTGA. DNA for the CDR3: TGTGCCAGCAGCAACGGGGGGGCCGGCACAGATACGCAGTATTTT. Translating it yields CASSNGGAGTDTQYF.

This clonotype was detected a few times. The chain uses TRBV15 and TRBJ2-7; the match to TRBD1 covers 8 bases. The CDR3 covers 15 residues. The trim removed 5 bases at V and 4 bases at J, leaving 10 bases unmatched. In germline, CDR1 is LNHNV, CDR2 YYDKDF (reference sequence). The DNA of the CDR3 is TGTGCCACCAGCCAACAGGGGGGACATATTTACGAGCAGTACTTC. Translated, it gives CATSQQGGHIYEQYF.

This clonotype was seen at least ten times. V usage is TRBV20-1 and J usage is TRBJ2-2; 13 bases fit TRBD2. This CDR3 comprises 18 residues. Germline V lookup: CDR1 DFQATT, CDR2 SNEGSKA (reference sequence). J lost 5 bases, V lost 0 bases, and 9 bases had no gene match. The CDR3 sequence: CSARDGLAGVTGTGELFF. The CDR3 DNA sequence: TGCAGTGCTAGAGATGGACTAGCGGGGGTAACGGGGACCGGGGAGCTGTTTTTT.

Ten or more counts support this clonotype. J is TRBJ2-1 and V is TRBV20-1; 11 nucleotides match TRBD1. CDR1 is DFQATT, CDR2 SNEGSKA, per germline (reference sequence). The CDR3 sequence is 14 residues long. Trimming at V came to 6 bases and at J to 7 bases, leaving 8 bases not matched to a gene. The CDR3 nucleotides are TGCAGTGCCGACGGACAGGGGGCAGAGAATGAGCAGTTCTTC. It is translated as CSADGQGAENEQFF.

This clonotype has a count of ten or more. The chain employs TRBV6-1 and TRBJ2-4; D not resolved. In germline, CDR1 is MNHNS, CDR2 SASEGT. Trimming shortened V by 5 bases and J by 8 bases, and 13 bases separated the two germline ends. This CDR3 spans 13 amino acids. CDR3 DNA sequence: TGTGCCAGCAGTCGAGCCCGCTTGGACATTCAGTACTTC. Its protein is CASSRARLDIQYF.

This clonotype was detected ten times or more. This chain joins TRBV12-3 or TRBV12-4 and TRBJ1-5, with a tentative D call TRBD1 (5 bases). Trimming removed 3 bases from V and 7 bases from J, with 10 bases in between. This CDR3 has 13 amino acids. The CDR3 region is CASSLGQRQPQHF. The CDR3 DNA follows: TGTGCCAGCAGTTTGGGGCAGAGACAGCCCCAGCATTTT.

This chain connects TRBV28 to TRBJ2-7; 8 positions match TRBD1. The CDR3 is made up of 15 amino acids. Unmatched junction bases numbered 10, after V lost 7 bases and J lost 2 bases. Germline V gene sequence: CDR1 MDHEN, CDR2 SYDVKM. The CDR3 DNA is TGTGCCAGCATCTCAGGGGGCGCTATACCCTACGAGCAGTACTTC. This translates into CASISGGAIPYEQYF.

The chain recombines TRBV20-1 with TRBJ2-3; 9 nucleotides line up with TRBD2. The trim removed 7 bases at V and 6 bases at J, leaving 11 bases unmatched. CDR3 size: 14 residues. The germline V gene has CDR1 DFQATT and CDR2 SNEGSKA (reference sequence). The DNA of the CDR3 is TGCAGTGGGCTAGCGGGGCGACCGGGGGATACGCAGTATTTT. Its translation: CSGLAGRPGDTQYF.

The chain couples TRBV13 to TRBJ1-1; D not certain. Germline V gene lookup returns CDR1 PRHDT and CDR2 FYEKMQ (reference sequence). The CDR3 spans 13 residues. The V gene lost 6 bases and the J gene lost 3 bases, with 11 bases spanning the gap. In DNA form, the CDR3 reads TGTGCCAGCAGGACCTCCGGGGACACTGAAGCTTTCTTT. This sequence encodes CASRTSGDTEAFF.

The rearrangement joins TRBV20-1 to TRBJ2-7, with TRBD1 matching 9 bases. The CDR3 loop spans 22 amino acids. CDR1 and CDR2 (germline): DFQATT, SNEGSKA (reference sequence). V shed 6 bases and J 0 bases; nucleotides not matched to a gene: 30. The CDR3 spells CSAPSTFGQGTIRRGSSYEQYF. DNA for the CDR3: TGCAGTGCACCGTCCACCTTCGGACAGGGGACGATTCGGCGGGGGTCCTCCTACGAGCAGTACTTC.

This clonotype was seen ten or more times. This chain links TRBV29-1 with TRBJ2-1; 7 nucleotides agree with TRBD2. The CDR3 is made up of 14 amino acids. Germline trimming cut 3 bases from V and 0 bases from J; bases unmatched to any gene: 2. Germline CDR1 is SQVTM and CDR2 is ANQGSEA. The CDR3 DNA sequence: TGCAGCGTTGACGGGGGGACCTCCTACAATGAGCAGTTCTTC. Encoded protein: CSVDGGTSYNEQFF.

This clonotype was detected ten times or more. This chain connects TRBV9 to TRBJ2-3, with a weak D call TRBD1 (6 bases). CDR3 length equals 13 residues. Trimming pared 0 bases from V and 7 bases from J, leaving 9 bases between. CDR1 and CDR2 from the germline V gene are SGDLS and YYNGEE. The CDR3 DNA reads TGTGCCAGCAGCGTAGAACAGGGAAATACGCAGTATTTT. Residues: CASSVEQGNTQYF.

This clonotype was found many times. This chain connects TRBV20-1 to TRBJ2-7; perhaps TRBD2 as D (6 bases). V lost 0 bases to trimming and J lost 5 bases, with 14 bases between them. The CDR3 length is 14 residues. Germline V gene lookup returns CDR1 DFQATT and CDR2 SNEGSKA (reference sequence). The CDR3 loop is CSARDYQASDEQYF. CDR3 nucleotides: TGCAGTGCTAGAGATTATCAGGCTAGCGACGAGCAGTACTTC.

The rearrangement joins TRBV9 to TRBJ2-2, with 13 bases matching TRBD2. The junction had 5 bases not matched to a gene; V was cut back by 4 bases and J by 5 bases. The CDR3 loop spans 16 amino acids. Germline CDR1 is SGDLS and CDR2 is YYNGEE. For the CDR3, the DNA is TGTGCCAGCAGCCGGACTAGCGGGGGCGCTACCGGGGAGCTGTTTTTT. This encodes CASSRTSGGATGELFF.

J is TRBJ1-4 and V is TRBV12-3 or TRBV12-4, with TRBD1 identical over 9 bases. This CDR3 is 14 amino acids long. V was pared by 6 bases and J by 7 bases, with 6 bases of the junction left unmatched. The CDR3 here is CASRRDRAGEKLFF. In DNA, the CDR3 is TGTGCCAGCAGACGGGACAGGGCGGGTGAAAAACTGTTTTTT.

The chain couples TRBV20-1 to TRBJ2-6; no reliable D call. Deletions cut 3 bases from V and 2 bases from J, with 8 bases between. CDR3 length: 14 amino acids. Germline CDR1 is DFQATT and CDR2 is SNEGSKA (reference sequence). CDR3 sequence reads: CSASAPPGANVLTF. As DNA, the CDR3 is TGCAGTGCTAGTGCCCCCCCTGGGGCCAACGTCCTGACTTTC.

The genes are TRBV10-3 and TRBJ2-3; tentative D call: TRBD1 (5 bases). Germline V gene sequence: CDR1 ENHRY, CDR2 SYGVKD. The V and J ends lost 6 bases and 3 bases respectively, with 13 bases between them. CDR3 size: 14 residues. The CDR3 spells CAISRTGPTDTQYF. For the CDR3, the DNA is TGTGCCATCAGCAGAACAGGACCGACAGATACGCAGTATTTT.

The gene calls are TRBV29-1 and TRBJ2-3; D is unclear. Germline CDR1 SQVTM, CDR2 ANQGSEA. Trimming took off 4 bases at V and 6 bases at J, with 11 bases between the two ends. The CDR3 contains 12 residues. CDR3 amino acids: CSVATRADTQYF. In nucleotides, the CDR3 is TGCAGCGTTGCTACAAGGGCGGATACGCAGTATTTT.

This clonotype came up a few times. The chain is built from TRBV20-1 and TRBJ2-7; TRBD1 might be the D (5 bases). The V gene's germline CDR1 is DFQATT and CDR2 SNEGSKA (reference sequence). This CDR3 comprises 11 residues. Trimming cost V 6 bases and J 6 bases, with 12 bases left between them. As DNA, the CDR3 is TGCAGTGCAACACAGGCTCGCGAGCAGTACTTC. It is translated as CSATQAREQYF.

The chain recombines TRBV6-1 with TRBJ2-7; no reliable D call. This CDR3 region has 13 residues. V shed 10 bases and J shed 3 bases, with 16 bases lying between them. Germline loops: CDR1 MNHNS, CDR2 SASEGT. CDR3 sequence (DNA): TGTGCCACCTCGGCTCGGCAGCTCTACGAGCAGTACTTC. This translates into CATSARQLYEQYF.

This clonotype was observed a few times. CDR3 bases: TGTGCCAGCAGCCAAACGGACAGTAACTATGGCTACACCTTC. Amino acid sequence: CASSQTDSNYGYTF. The chain is built from TRBV3-1 and TRBJ1-2, with D tentatively TRBD1 (6 bases). The CDR3 totals 14 residues. CDR1 and CDR2 (germline): LGHDT, YNNKEL (reference sequence). V lost 2 bases and J 1 base, leaving 8 bases between the germline ends.

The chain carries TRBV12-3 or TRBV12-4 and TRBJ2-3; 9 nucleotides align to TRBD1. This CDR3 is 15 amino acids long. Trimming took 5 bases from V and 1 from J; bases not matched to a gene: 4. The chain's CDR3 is CASSTGGWGTDTQYF. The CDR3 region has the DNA TGTGCCAGCAGTACAGGGGGCTGGGGCACAGATACGCAGTATTTT.

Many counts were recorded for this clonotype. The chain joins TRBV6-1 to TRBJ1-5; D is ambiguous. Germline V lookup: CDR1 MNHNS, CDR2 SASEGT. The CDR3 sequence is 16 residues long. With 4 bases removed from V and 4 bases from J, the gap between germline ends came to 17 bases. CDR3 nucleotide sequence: TGTGCCAGCAGTGGAACGGGTTTCAGTCTAAATCAGCCCCAGCATTTT. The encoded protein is CASSGTGFSLNQPQHF.

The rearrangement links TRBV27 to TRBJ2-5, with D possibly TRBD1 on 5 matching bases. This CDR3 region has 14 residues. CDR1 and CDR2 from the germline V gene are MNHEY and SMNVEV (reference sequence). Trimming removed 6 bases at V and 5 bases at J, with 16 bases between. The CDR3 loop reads CASRDLRGVETQYF. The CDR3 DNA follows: TGTGCCAGCAGAGACCTTAGGGGCGTGGAGACCCAGTACTTC.

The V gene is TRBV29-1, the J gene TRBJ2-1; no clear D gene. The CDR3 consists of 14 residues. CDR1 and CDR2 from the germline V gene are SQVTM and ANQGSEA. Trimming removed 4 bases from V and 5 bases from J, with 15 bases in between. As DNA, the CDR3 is TGCAGCGTTGCCCGGCTGCAGGAAGACAATGAGCAGTTCTTC. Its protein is CSVARLQEDNEQFF.

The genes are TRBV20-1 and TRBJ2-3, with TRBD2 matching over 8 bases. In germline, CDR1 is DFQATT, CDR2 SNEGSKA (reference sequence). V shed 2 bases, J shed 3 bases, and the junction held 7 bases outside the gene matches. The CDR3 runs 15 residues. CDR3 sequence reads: CSARPLQRGTDTQYF. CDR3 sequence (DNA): TGCAGTGCTAGACCCCTCCAGCGGGGGACAGATACGCAGTATTTT.

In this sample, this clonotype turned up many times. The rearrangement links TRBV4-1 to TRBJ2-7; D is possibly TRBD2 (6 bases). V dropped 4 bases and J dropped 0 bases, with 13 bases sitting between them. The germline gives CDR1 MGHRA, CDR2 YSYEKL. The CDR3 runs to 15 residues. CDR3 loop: CASSPGTQSSYEQYF. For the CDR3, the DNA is TGCGCCAGCAGCCCCGGGACTCAGAGCTCCTACGAGCAGTACTTC.

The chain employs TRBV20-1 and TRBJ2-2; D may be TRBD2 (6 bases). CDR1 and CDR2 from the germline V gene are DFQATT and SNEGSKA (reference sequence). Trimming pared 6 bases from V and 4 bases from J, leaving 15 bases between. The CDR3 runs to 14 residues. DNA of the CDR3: TGCAGTGCCCCCCGTGGAGGGTTCACCGGGGAGCTGTTTTTT. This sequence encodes CSAPRGGFTGELFF.